The 2 T cell receptor beta chains presented below share a single source sample, sequenced in a study of blood T cell repertoires in COVID-19. Sequencing was performed with immunoSEQ multiplex PCR; in TCRdb, only in-frame clones are kept and a portion is missing. Of around 180,000 clones listed, about four fifths are singletons. Specimen: peripheral blood. Receptors were obtained from a man between 70 and 80 years old with active or convalescent COVID-19.

The CDR3 reads CASSDQGNSNQPQHF. The CDR3 region has the DNA TGTGCCAGCAGTGATCAGGGGAATAGCAATCAGCCCCAGCATTTT. The rearrangement links TRBV2 to TRBJ1-5; D perhaps matches TRBD1 (6 bases). The germline CDR1 and CDR2 sequences are SNHLY and FYNNEI. Trimming took off 3 bases at V and 0 bases at J, with 9 bases between the two ends. This CDR3 spans 15 amino acids.

This clone was seen a single time. V usage is TRBV19 and J usage is TRBJ1-5; TRBD1 agrees at 7 bases. CDR3 length: 14 amino acids. Per the germline V gene, CDR1 is LNHDA and CDR2 is SQIVND (reference sequence). Trimming removed 4 bases from V and 8 bases from J; junction bases left unmatched: 8. CDR3: CASSNQGGGEPQHF. The CDR3, as DNA: TGTGCCAGTAGTAACCAGGGGGGCGGGGAGCCCCAGCATTTT.